The 32 T cell receptor beta chains in this list originate from one sample, sequenced in a study of T-cell memory formation after mild COVID-19. TCRdb fed the 5' RACE reads into MiXCR, producing one record per CDR3 protein. Of 300,000 to 400,000 distinct CDR3 sequences detected, around 15% appear once; the ten largest clones hold under 25%. The sample consisted of PBMCs or a T cell subset sorted from them (not recorded which). These receptors were collected from a man aged 18 to 29 who had mild COVID-19 (a few samples of this study predate the infection). Cell type and time point are not known.

This clonotype was counted once. V usage is TRBV10-2 and J usage is TRBJ2-7; tentatively, D is TRBD1 (5 bases). Germline CDR1 and CDR2: WSHSY and SAAADI. Trimming removed 7 bases at V and 4 bases at J, with 11 bases between. The CDR3 spans 12 residues. In DNA form, the CDR3 reads TGCGCCAGCACAGGGTCCGGATACGAGCAGTACTTC. Translating it yields CASTGSGYEQYF.

The chain employs TRBV9 and TRBJ2-2, with D possibly matching TRBD2 (6 bases). V dropped 0 bases and J dropped 0 bases, with 9 bases sitting between them. This CDR3 contains 16 residues. Germline V gene data show CDR1 as SGDLS and CDR2 as YYNGEE. The CDR3 DNA sequence: TGTGCCAGCAGCGTAGAAGGCGGGGCGAACACCGGGGAGCTGTTTTTT. Its protein is CASSVEGGANTGELFF.

This chain links TRBV12-3 or TRBV12-4 with TRBJ1-1; 8 nucleotides align to TRBD1. V gave up 6 bases and J gave up 6 bases; unmatched junction bases: 0. The CDR3 totals 11 residues. In DNA, the CDR3 is TGTGCCAGCAGGGGACAGGCTGAAGCTTTCTTT. Amino acids: CASRGQAEAFF.

This clonotype was detected a few times. The genes are TRBV4-3 and TRBJ2-2, with unresolved D. Trimming cost V 1 base and J 9 bases, with 9 bases left between them. CDR1 is LGHNA, CDR2 YSLEER, per germline. The CDR3 consists of 13 residues. The CDR3 loop reads CASSQVLGRELFF. The CDR3 coding sequence is TGCGCCAGCAGCCAAGTACTGGGCCGGGAGCTGTTTTTT.

The sample holds a few counts of this clonotype. This chain uses TRBV10-3 with TRBJ1-6, with D unresolved. The germline V gene has CDR1 ENHRY and CDR2 SYGVKD. Trimming shortened V by 7 bases and J by 5 bases, and 15 bases separated the two germline ends. This CDR3 contains 15 residues. The CDR3 DNA reads as TGTGCCATCAAAGGAGGCCTTTCACATAATTCACCCCTCCACTTT. As protein: CAIKGGLSHNSPLHF.

The chain joins TRBV29-1 to TRBJ1-6, with TRBD1 matching 9 bases. V lost 6 bases and J lost 10; bases outside the gene matches: 10. The germline V gene encodes CDR1 SQVTM and CDR2 ANQGSEA. The CDR3 totals 14 residues. The CDR3 sequence is CSVSRDRVGSPLHF. The CDR3 DNA follows: TGCAGCGTAAGCCGGGACAGGGTTGGCTCACCCCTCCACTTT.

This chain links TRBV6-1 with TRBJ1-3, with D possibly being TRBD1 (6 bases). Germline assignment: CDR1 MNHNS and CDR2 SASEGT. This CDR3 has 16 residues. The ends were cut back, 4 bases at V and 0 bases at J, with 13 bases in the middle. CDR3 DNA sequence: TGTGCCAGCAGTGGAGTGTCAGGGGACTCTGGAAACACCATATATTTT. It yields the protein CASSGVSGDSGNTIYF.

This chain joins TRBV7-9 and TRBJ2-7; no definite D call. The CDR3 length is 13 residues. V was pared by 1 base and J by 3 bases, with 7 bases between. CDR1 SEHNR and CDR2 FQNEAQ come from the germline V gene (reference sequence). The CDR3 DNA sequence: TGTGCCAGCAGCTTAGGGGTCATCTACGAGCAGTACTTC. It translates to CASSLGVIYEQYF.

This clonotype was detected many times. The rearrangement links TRBV5-1 to TRBJ2-5; TRBD2 agrees at 14 bases. This CDR3 is built from 17 residues. The germline gives CDR1 SGHRS, CDR2 YFSETQ. V shed 3 bases and J 5 bases; nucleotides not matched to a gene: 9. The CDR3 region has the DNA TGCGCCAGCAGCTGGACTAGCGGGGGGTCAGGAGGGGAGACCCAGTACTTC. Amino acid sequence: CASSWTSGGSGGETQYF.

This clonotype was counted a few times. The gene calls are TRBV6-1 and TRBJ2-7; TRBD2 agrees at 7 bases. V lost 6 bases, J lost 2 bases, and 10 bases stayed unmatched. The CDR3 is made up of 15 amino acids. Germline CDR1 reads MNHNS; CDR2 reads SASEGT. CDR3 in amino acids: CASRGPLAGTYEQYF. Written as DNA, the CDR3 is TGTGCCAGCAGGGGGCCCTTAGCGGGCACCTACGAGCAGTACTTC.

V is TRBV12-3 or TRBV12-4 and J is TRBJ1-3; D is undetermined. Trimming took 7 bases from V and 0 from J, leaving 7 bases between them. This CDR3 contains 13 residues. CDR3: CASILFSGNTIYF. The CDR3 nucleotides are TGTGCCAGCATTCTTTTCTCTGGAAACACCATATATTTT.

This clonotype has more than one count but fewer than ten. The rearrangement uses TRBV7-8 and TRBJ2-3, with D tentatively TRBD1 or TRBD2 (6 bases each). This CDR3 is built from 15 residues. Germline-derived CDR1 and CDR2 are SGHVS and FQNEAQ. The V end lost 6 bases, the J end lost 4 bases, and 17 bases lay between the germline ends. CDR3 in DNA: TGTGCCAGCAGACTTGCCACGGGGGCGGCAGATACGCAGTATTTT. Encoded protein: CASRLATGAADTQYF.

This sequence joins TRBV11-2 and TRBJ2-3; 12 nucleotides align to TRBD2. CDR3 length: 16 amino acids. Unmatched junction bases numbered 5, after V lost 5 bases and J lost 2 bases. Germline V gene sequence: CDR1 SGHAT, CDR2 FQNNGV. Written as DNA, the CDR3 is TGTGCCAGCAGCGTCCTAGCGGGGGGGTACACAGATACGCAGTATTTT. This encodes CASSVLAGGYTDTQYF. The complete variable domain, with remaining parts taken from reference TRBV11-2 and TRBJ2-3, reads EAGVAQSPRYKIIEKRQSVAFWCNPISGHATLYWYQQILGQGPKLLIQFQNNGVVDDSQLPKDRFSAERLKGVDSTLKIQPAKLEDSAVYLCASSVLAGGYTDTQYFGPGTRLTVL.

This clonotype occurred many times. This chain links TRBV20-1 with TRBJ1-5; D might be TRBD1 (5 bases). Germline CDR1 reads DFQATT; CDR2 reads SNEGSKA (reference sequence). Trimming removed 6 bases from V and 1 base from J, with 7 bases in between. The CDR3 runs 12 residues. CDR3 protein: CSAGGSNQPQHF. The CDR3 DNA is TGCAGTGCGGGGGGGAGCAATCAGCCCCAGCATTTT.

This clonotype was picked up a small number of times. This chain connects TRBV9 to TRBJ1-2; weak D call: TRBD1 (5 bases). Between the trimmed V and J ends, which lost 4 bases and 1 base, there was a span of 14 bases. Germline CDR1 and CDR2: SGDLS and YYNGEE. The CDR3 is 15 residues long. CDR3 protein: CASSPTGGVNYGYTF. DNA for the CDR3: TGTGCCAGCAGCCCCACGGGGGGGGTTAACTATGGCTACACCTTC.

The V call is TRBV27, the J call TRBJ2-2; D may be TRBD2 (5 bases). Per the germline V gene, CDR1 is MNHEY and CDR2 is SMNVEV (reference sequence). The CDR3 covers 15 residues. Deletions cut 8 bases from V and 7 bases from J, with 20 bases between. Here the CDR3 DNA reads TGTGCCAGCCGGACCGGGCAGAGAGGAGGCGGGGAGCTGTTTTTT. The encoded protein is CASRTGQRGGGELFF.

Note on this clonotype: A junction end diverges from the germline sequence, so it may reflect a read error. The chain recombines TRBV5-5 with TRBJ1-1; tentative D call: TRBD1 (6 bases). From germline, CDR1 is SGHKS and CDR2 YYEKEE (reference sequence). The CDR3 sequence is 14 residues long. The CDR3 sequence is CASTVQGLNTEAFF. As DNA, the CDR3 is TGTGCCAGCACCGTACAGGGTCTGAATACTGAAGCTTTCTTT.

The V and J genes are TRBV7-9 and TRBJ1-1; TRBD1 is a possible D gene (5 bases). The V gene's germline CDR1 is SEHNR and CDR2 FQNEAQ (reference sequence). The V end was cut by 5 bases, the J end by 1 base, with 14 bases between. The CDR3 length is 15 residues. CDR3: CASSQPTGPNTEAFF. CDR3 DNA sequence: TGTGCCAGCAGCCAACCAACGGGGCCGAACACTGAAGCTTTCTTT. The complete variable domain, with remaining parts taken from reference TRBV7-9 and TRBJ1-1, reads DTGVSQNPRHKITKRGQNVTFRCDPISEHNRLYWYRQTLGQGPEFLTYFQNEAQLEKSRLLSDRFSAERPKGSFSTLEIQRTEQGDSAMYLCASSQPTGPNTEAFFGQGTRLTVV.

The chain is built from TRBV4-3 and TRBJ2-5; 12 nucleotides match TRBD1. The V gene end was trimmed by 2 bases and the J gene end by 5 bases; junction bases not matched to a gene: 6. This CDR3 has 16 amino acids. The germline V gene encodes CDR1 LGHNA and CDR2 YSLEER. CDR3 nucleotide sequence: TGCGCCAGCAGCCAACTCGGGACAGGGGGCCGGGAGACCCAGTACTTC. The encoded protein is CASSQLGTGGRETQYF.

This chain joins TRBV6-2 or TRBV6-3 and TRBJ2-4; 9 nucleotides align to TRBD2. From germline, CDR1 is MNHEY and CDR2 SVGEGT. The CDR3 runs 14 residues. With V trimmed by 6 bases and J by 7 bases, 7 bases remained unmatched. Here the CDR3 DNA reads TGTGCCAGCAGCCTTAGCGGGGGAGTTAACATTCAGTACTTC. It translates to CASSLSGGVNIQYF.

V is TRBV4-1 and J is TRBJ1-4; D not certain. V gave up 1 base and J gave up 5 bases, with 11 bases separating them. The CDR3 extends over 15 amino acids. Per the germline V gene, CDR1 is MGHRA and CDR2 is YSYEKL. The chain's CDR3 is CASSQASHQNEKLFF. The CDR3 DNA reads as TGCGCCAGCAGCCAAGCATCACACCAGAATGAAAAACTGTTTTTT.

This clonotype has at least ten counts. The chain has TRBV9 and TRBJ2-7; 8 nucleotides align to TRBD1. After removal of 3 bases from V and 3 bases from J, the junction contained 8 bases not matched to a gene. This CDR3 comprises 15 residues. Germline loops: CDR1 SGDLS, CDR2 YYNGEE. This chain's CDR3 is CASSAGPGQGYEQYF. The CDR3 nucleotides read TGTGCCAGCAGCGCAGGCCCAGGACAGGGCTACGAGCAGTACTTC.

The genes are TRBV12-3 or TRBV12-4 and TRBJ2-2, with a tentative D call TRBD1 (5 bases). V was cut by 5 bases and J by 5 bases, with 15 bases left in between. This CDR3 has 15 residues. The CDR3 is CASSRQRVMTGELFF. CDR3 sequence (DNA): TGTGCCAGCAGTCGACAGCGAGTCATGACCGGGGAGCTGTTTTTT.

This clonotype showed up many times. The chain has TRBV5-1 and TRBJ2-1; 9 bases match TRBD2. This CDR3 is 14 amino acids long. The trim removed 2 bases at V and 7 bases at J, leaving 4 bases unmatched. The germline gives CDR1 SGHRS, CDR2 YFSETQ. In DNA, the CDR3 is TGCGCCAGCAGCTTTGGGACTAGCTCTAATGAGCAGTTCTTC. It translates to CASSFGTSSNEQFF.

This clonotype was counted between two and nine times. This chain uses TRBV24-1 with TRBJ2-7; a weak D match, TRBD2 (5 bases). The ends were cut back, 2 bases at V and 2 bases at J, with 9 bases in the middle. Per germline, CDR1 KGHDR and CDR2 SFDVKD. The CDR3 covers 14 residues. The CDR3 sequence: CATSDCEGPYEQYV. CDR3 nucleotides: TGTGCCACCAGTGATTGTGAGGGTCCCTACGAGCAGTACGTC.

The chain links TRBV5-1 to TRBJ2-7, with 8 bases fitting TRBD1. The CDR3 is made up of 15 amino acids. Germline values: CDR1 SGHRS, CDR2 YFSETQ. The ends lost 0 bases at V and 5 bases at J; junction bases unmatched: 7. CDR3 in DNA: TGCGCCAGCAGCTTGGAGTCAGGGGGCTTAGACGAGCAGTACTTC. It encodes CASSLESGGLDEQYF.

Notes on this clonotype: Being one base from a much bigger clone, this may be a read error. The chain combines TRBV11-3 with TRBJ2-2; possible D gene TRBD1, 6 bases. CDR1 SGHNT and CDR2 YENEEA come from the germline V gene. The V and J ends lost 5 bases and 1 base respectively, with 8 bases between them. The CDR3 is made up of 14 amino acids. The CDR3 loop is CASSTTGNTGELFF. DNA of the CDR3: TGTGCCAGCAGCACGACAGGGAACACCGGGGAGCTGTTTTTT.

This clonotype was seen a handful of times. The chain joins TRBV2 to TRBJ1-1; D call uncertain. The V gene lost 3 bases and the J gene lost 1 base, with 12 bases spanning the gap. CDR1 is SNHLY, CDR2 FYNNEI, per germline. The CDR3 contains 15 residues. The CDR3 coding sequence is TGTGCCAGCAGTGATTTCGCCAGGCAGAACACTGAAGCTTTCTTT. Amino acid sequence: CASSDFARQNTEAFF. The full variable domain, its missing parts supplied by reference TRBV2 and TRBJ1-1, is EPEVTQTPSHQVTQMGQEVILRCVPISNHLYFYWYRQILGQKVEFLVSFYNNEISEKSEIFDDQFSVERPDGSNFTLKIRSTKLEDSAMYFCASSDFARQNTEAFFGQGTRLTVV.

This clonotype was counted a few times. The gene calls are TRBV24-1 and TRBJ2-5; TRBD2 might be the D (5 bases). This CDR3 comprises 11 residues. Per germline, CDR1 KGHDR and CDR2 SFDVKD. V was clipped by 9 bases and J by 7 bases, with 11 bases between them. In DNA, the CDR3 is TGTGCCACCCAGTCAAGCGGGACCCAGTACTTC. Translating it yields CATQSSGTQYF.

The chain recombines TRBV5-1 with TRBJ2-2, with a possible D match to TRBD1 (6 bases). Trimming removed 2 bases from V and 5 bases from J, with 16 bases in between. The length of the CDR3 is 16 residues. Germline lookup yields CDR1 SGHRS and CDR2 YFSETQ. CDR3 coding DNA: TGCGCCAGCAGCTTCCGACAGGCAGCTGGTACCGGGGAGCTGTTTTTT. Residues: CASSFRQAAGTGELFF.

The table lists this clonotype with many counts. J is TRBJ2-7 and V is TRBV7-2, with a weak D call TRBD1 (5 bases). Per germline, CDR1 SGHTA and CDR2 FQGNSA. Trimming left V 1 base short and J 2 bases short, with 6 bases between. CDR3 length: 13 residues. The DNA for the CDR3 is TGTGCCAGCAGCTTAGGGACAACCTACGAGCAGTACGTC. Amino acid sequence: CASSLGTTYEQYV.

This clonotype was counted between two and nine times. The chain joins TRBV4-3 to TRBJ2-3; maybe TRBD2 (7 bases). The germline CDR1 and CDR2 sequences are LGHNA and YSLEER. The CDR3 runs 16 residues. V was clipped by 1 base and J by 2 bases, with 13 bases between them. The CDR3 loop reads CASSQASAGATDTQYF. CDR3 sequence (DNA): TGCGCCAGCAGCCAAGCGAGCGCGGGGGCCACAGATACGCAGTATTTT.